The T cell receptor (beta chain) described here comes from a study of blood T cells in healthy people across ages. It was with a sample-barcoded 5' primer and a J-beta primer mix that a second PCR of roughly 7 to 12 cycles was run. MiXCR, applied by TCRdb to the 5' RACE reads, yields one record per CDR3 protein. This sample carries about 780,000 distinct CDR3 sequences, about 26% of them seen once, and the ten largest clones take 3%. It was around 10 milliliters of peripheral blood that were drawn from each donor. These data were also reused for a study on T cells of mothers and their children. That paper adds: The study found slightly higher but non-significant overlap in related versus unrelated mother-child pairs.

The receptor comes from a boy aged 5-17 years in good health. Sample: blood.

CDR3 sequence: CASRRSLSTDTQYF. CDR3 bases: TGTGCCAGCAGGCGGAGTCTTAGCACAGATACGCAGTATTTT. The rearrangement links TRBV7-2 to TRBJ2-3; no firm D call. The CDR3 contains 14 residues. The germline CDR1 and CDR2 sequences are SGHTA and FQGNSA. V was trimmed by 6 bases and J by 0 bases, leaving 10 bases between them.